Listed below are T cell receptor beta chains from one sample, sequenced in a study of Graves' ophthalmopathy and Graves' hyperthyroidism. TCRdb used MiXCR to reprocess the multiplex PCR reads, holding one entry per CDR3 protein. The table has about 700,000 distinct CDR3 sequences, 35% to 50% seen once. Material for sequencing was peripheral blood. Receptors originate from an adult man with Graves' ophthalmopathy. The conserved cysteine and the conserved F or W are not part of the CDR3 here.

>12|TRBJ2-5|TRBV29-1
SASSGAGNQPQY
>14|TRBJ1-1|TRBV19
ASSIGGVGWNTEAF
>12|TRBJ2-5|TRBV6-1
ASVRVQTQETQY
>13|TRBJ2-7|TRBV13
ASSLRQGGFVEQY
>13|TRBJ2-7|TRBV15
ATSQDGTLSDEQY
>10|TRBJ2-5|TRBV20-1
SVRAVQETQY
>9|TRBJ1-1|TRBV6-5
ASGTRAEAF
>14|TRBJ1-1|TRBV6-5
ASSSWPDRRNTEAF
>7|TRBJ2-5|TRBV29-1
SAQGAQY
>12|TRBJ2-5|TRBV15
ATSTGQGGETQY
>14|TRBJ2-7|TRBV5-4
ASSPAINVGSYEQY
>12|TRBJ1-5|TRBV15
ATSRNRGVQPQH
>13|TRBJ2-3|TRBV12-3/TRBV12-4
ASTAGAGVTDTQY
>14|TRBJ1-3|TRBV7-2
ASSPWTGESGNTIY
>11|TRBJ1-5|TRBV20-1
SAIQQGNQPQH
>12|TRBJ1-4|TRBV25-1
ASSFTGGSEKLF
>13|TRBJ1-1|TRBV7-9
ASSLPAGRNTEAF
>12|TRBJ2-7|TRBV7-9
ASSLAQSSYEQY
>9|TRBJ1-4|TRBV20-1
SVPLDEKLF
>14|TRBJ2-7|TRBV7-2
ASSLGGAPFSYEQY
>14|TRBJ2-7|TRBV25-1
ASSMGSRRPYYEQY
>10|TRBJ2-7|TRBV2
ASRVRDYEQY
>12|TRBJ2-7|TRBV6-5
ASSYRAKNYEQY
>14|TRBJ2-2|TRBV19
ASRKQGARGTGELF
>15|TRBJ2-6|TRBV10-3
ATLSPGHTAGANVLT
>15|TRBJ2-7|TRBV15
ATSKARFVLSSYEQY
>14|TRBJ1-5|TRBV20-1
SAESGQGVNNQPQH
>12|TRBJ2-5|TRBV7-9
ASSFGSTQETQY
>11|TRBJ1-1|TRBV2
ASKAGGKTEAF
>13|TRBJ2-7|TRBV6-5
ASSYLRDGSYEQY
>12|TRBJ1-1|TRBV20-1
SARVPLRGPEAF
>12|TRBJ1-4|TRBV7-9
ASSQSTGSEKLF
>13|TRBJ2-2|TRBV2
ASSEQGKVTGELF
>12|TRBJ2-7|TRBV7-2
ASSRPKGGYEQY
>11|.|TRBV20-1
SAEGQGRNEQF
>15|TRBJ1-5|TRBV6-2/TRBV6-3
ASSYPMGQGVGQPQH
>12|TRBJ2-2|TRBV20-1
SAEGTRGTGELF
>13|TRBJ1-1|TRBV19
ASSTDQRPNTEAF
>13|TRBJ2-2|TRBV9
ASSGRDSYTGELF
>13|TRBJ1-2|TRBV7-9
ASSLARTGAYGYT
>14|TRBJ1-3|TRBV7-9
ASTKGRGAIGNTIY
>12|TRBJ1-1|TRBV19
ASSRGGRNTEAF
>15|TRBJ1-5|TRBV19
ASSPYRDRALYQPQH
>10|TRBJ1-1|TRBV29-1
SSTQGNTEAF
>8|TRBJ1-2|TRBV7-2
ASSPRGYT
>12|TRBJ1-2|TRBV10-3
AISSGQGVYGYT
>10|TRBJ1-5|TRBV24-1
ASSAGNSAQH
>12|TRBJ2-7|TRBV10-3
ASRQQGETYEQY
>13|TRBJ1-6|TRBV19
ASSRPASSSSPLH
>10|TRBJ1-2|TRBV10-3
AISESLGGYT
>13|TRBJ1-6|TRBV7-9
ASSPVWDDNSPLH
>13|TRBJ1-6|TRBV19
ASSILQEMNSPLH
>13|TRBJ1-1|TRBV24-1
ASSFIDRGNTEAF
>11|TRBJ1-2|TRBV2
ASSPATNYGYT
>11|TRBJ2-7|TRBV5-5
ASSATAPGEQY